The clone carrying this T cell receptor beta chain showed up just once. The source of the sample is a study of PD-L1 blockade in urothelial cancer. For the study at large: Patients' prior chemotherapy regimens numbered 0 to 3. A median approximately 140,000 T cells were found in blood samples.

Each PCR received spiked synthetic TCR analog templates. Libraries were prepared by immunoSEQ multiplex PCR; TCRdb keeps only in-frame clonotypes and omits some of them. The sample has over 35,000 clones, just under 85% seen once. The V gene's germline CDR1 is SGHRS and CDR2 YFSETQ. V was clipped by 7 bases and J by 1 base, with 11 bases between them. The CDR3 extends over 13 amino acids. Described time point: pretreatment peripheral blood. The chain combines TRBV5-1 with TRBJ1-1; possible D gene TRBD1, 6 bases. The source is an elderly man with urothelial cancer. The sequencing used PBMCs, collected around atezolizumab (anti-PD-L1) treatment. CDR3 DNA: TGCGCCAGCGGCGGACAGTCGAACACTGAAGCTTTCTTT. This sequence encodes CASGGQSNTEAFF.